This TCR beta chain is from a study of memory CD8 T cells in hepatitis C reinfection. Time point indicated: pre-reinfection, 55 to 20 weeks before reinfection detection. The sorted cells went straight to TCR sequencing with no prior in vitro expansion. Control naive CD8 T cells came from a couple of donors at all three reinfection time points. The method was immunoSEQ multiplex PCR; TCRdb's version includes in-frame clones alone and lacks a portion of them. This sample has 45,000 to 55,000 clones, with roughly nine tenths found just once. V trimming: 2 bases; J trimming: 2 bases; junction bases outside the gene matches: 9. This CDR3 comprises 16 residues. The germline gives CDR1 SGHRS, CDR2 YFSETQ.

Sequenced input: naive CD8+ T cells sorted from blood. The gene calls are TRBV5-1 and TRBJ2-5, with TRBD2 identical over 7 bases. This sequence originates from a man aged 18 to 35 with hepatitis C virus infection. CDR3 DNA sequence: TGCGCCAGCAGCTTCGAGGCGGGACTAATACAAGAGACCCAGTACTTC. It encodes CASSFEAGLIQETQYF.